This TCR beta chain was captured in a study of blood T cell repertoires in COVID-19. Study-wide background: Donors in the United States, Italy and Spain gave samples during acute or convalescent COVID-19. PBMCs, B-cell-depleted T cells, or T cells were the source of the cDNA or gDNA that made up the material.

In the original analysis: Scientists estimated how many nucleated cells there were by amplifying reference gene primers. The protocol was immunoSEQ multiplex PCR, while the TCRdb copy is restricted to in-frame clones and leaves out a portion. The DNA was the basis for D and trimming; V, J and clone size are from that table. The table shows some 300,000 clones, with around 89% occurring only once. The CDR3 is made up of 13 amino acids. The germline V gene has CDR1 MDHEN and CDR2 SYDVKM. Trimming pared 7 bases from V and 6 bases from J, leaving 15 bases between. The clonotype was recovered from a woman younger than 45 who had recovered from COVID-19. The chain is built from TRBV28 and TRBJ1-1; D is possibly TRBD1 (6 bases). Sequencing was carried out using peripheral blood. CDR3 protein: CASNRGAIAEAFF. The CDR3 coding sequence is TGTGCCAGCAACCGGGGGGCGATAGCTGAAGCTTTCTTT.